This T cell receptor (beta chain) was captured by sequencing in a study of CD8 T cells in Susac syndrome (dated by TCRdb to about 2019). With respect to the entire study: Repertoire sequencing was used to test whether CD8+ T cell activation and differentiation in Susac syndrome was antigen driven. General conclusions and limits of the study: The TCR sequencing and HLA analysis was acknowledged to have included a relatively small number of individuals.

Peripheral blood CD8+ and CD4+ T cells from healthy donors, Susac syndrome patients and multiple sclerosis patients were profiled by high-throughput TCR beta sequencing. The multiple sclerosis controls were treatment-naive patients whose relapsing-remitting disease, either stable or active, fulfilled the revised McDonald criteria. CD8+ TEMRA cells were enriched by FACS, while bulk CD8+ and CD4+ T cells were purified by magnetic negative isolation. Blood was drawn into EDTA tubes, processed within 24 hours, and PBMCs were isolated by density gradient centrifugation. PBMCs intended for TCR sequencing were cryopreserved in liquid nitrogen and were subsequently thawed in a 37 degrees C water bath. Purity of sorted or isolated CD4+, CD8+ and CD8+ TEMRA cells was at least 90%. There are 14 amino acids in the CDR3, from cysteine to phenylalanine inclusive. Only CDR3 DNA is held: 42 bases, read in frame from base 1. V trim: 10 bases; J trim: 6 bases; unmatched bases: 12. For CDR1 and CDR2, the germline V gene lists SNHLY and FYNNEI.

RNA was extracted using the RNeasy kit, and about 0.5 to 1 microgram was reverse transcribed with random hexamers. The immunoSEQ multiplex PCR assay, which covers 54 Vbeta and 13 Jbeta segments, was used to amplify TCR beta CDR3 regions. PCR amplification bias was corrected by using a synthetic template baseline for primer optimization and computational correction. Under the source paper's analysis protocol: Reads were assigned to V, D and J genes according to IMGT and analyzed in immunoSEQ Analyzer, with only productive sequences retained. Clonality was calculated as one minus the Shannon entropy normalized by log2 of the number of productive unique sequences. For each patient and control, public and private clones were evaluated among the 100 most prevalent clones. A clone was defined as Susac-specific if it was absent from the healthy and MS cohorts, from 1052 published viral clones and from other ImmuneACCESS disease sequences. In TCRdb, the public reads were trimmed at Q25 with fastp and aligned with MiXCR, with productive beta chains retained. Each record represents a unique CDR3 protein, reported with the most common genes and DNA among its rows. The V and J calls, along with clone size, are taken from TCRdb and not from the paper's own processing. The table for this sample lists about 210,000 distinct CDR3 sequences; around 96% of them were counted only once. 0.085% to 0.1% of the sample lies in the top ten.

The table lists this clonotype with a count of one. Its antigen is unknown. No base quality values were provided; no much bigger clone lies one nucleotide off. A single read is weak support. The sequenced sample was CD4+ T cells from PBMCs. The chain couples TRBV2 to TRBJ2-1, and 7 bases in between align with TRBD1. This TCR was sampled from a human donor with multiple sclerosis. DNA sequence: TGTGCCACAGGCCACAGGGGTTTGGGCAATGAGCAGTTCTTC. Translated, this gives CATGHRGLGNEQFF.